The clone carrying this TCR beta chain occurred a few times. These data originate in a study of identical twins. Per the germline V gene, CDR1 is DFQATT and CDR2 is SNEGSKA (reference sequence). This CDR3 contains 16 residues. V lost 5 bases and J lost 5, with 21 bases in between. TCRdb reprocessed the 5' RACE reads via MiXCR and lists one record per CDR3 protein. The repertoire consists of fewer than 900,000 distinct CDR3 sequences, with about 20% occurring once and the leading ten covering 4% to 5.5%. The sample was also reused in another study, on T cells expressing NK-cell markers. That report adds: Underlying the TCR beta repertoires were sorted CD3+CD56+NKG2C+, CD3+CD56+NKG2C- and CD3+CD56-NKG2C+ T cells. The sequencing cohort of eight donors included seven HCMV-seropositive individuals and one seronegative individual. Over 5 donors had dominant NKG2C+ clonotypes that comprised about 1.0-7.0% of their CD8+ T cells.

The chain carries TRBV20-1 and TRBJ2-2, with D maybe TRBD1 (6 bases). This clonotype originated in a woman aged 18-29 years in good health. The sample comprised PBMCs. CDR3 residues: CSARPTGVRVTGELFF. The DNA for the CDR3 is TGCAGTGCTCGCCCGACAGGAGTGAGGGTAACCGGGGAGCTGTTTTTT.